This TCR beta chain was recorded in a study of blood T cell repertoires in COVID-19. Study overall: The origin of the acute and convalescent COVID-19 samples was the United States, Italy and Spain. PBMCs, B-cell-depleted T cells, or T cells provided the cDNA or gDNA that made up the material.

In the original processing: From reference gene primer amplification, estimates of nucleated cell counts were derived. TCRdb's table, derived via immunoSEQ multiplex PCR, lists solely in-frame clones and lacks some. That table is the source of V, J and clone size, and D and trimming were worked out from the DNA. The repertoire consists of 60,000 to 70,000 clones, with 80% to 85% occurring once and the leading ten covering 4.5%. The V gene lost 6 bases and the J gene lost 2 bases, with 13 bases spanning the gap. This CDR3 comprises 14 residues. Germline CDR1 MNHEY, CDR2 SVGAGI. This clone has just a few counts.

The TCR was taken from a woman aged 60-75 years with acute or convalescent COVID-19. Sample: peripheral blood. The chain employs TRBV6-5 and TRBJ1-2; D is undetermined. CDR3 sequence reads: CASRHRRGNYGYTF. The CDR3 bases are TGTGCCAGCAGGCACCGGCGGGGAAACTATGGCTACACCTTC.